Included here is one TCR beta chain sequence, with context. Its antigen is still unknown. The CDR3 has 14 residues. Germline CDR1 is SGHTA and CDR2 is FQGNSA. V shed 7 bases, J shed 1 base, and the junction held 1 base outside the gene matches. Amplification targeted the TCR beta CDR3 regions, with RNA transcripts as the source material. RT-PCR with HTBI primers came first, then second-round multiplex PCR. TCRdb re-called the multiplex PCR reads through MiXCR, storing one row per CDR3 protein. The table has hundreds of thousands of distinct CDR3 sequences, roughly two fifths seen once. These data belong to a study of Graves' ophthalmopathy and Graves' hyperthyroidism. Study summary: Peripheral blood (taken before any treatment) was collected at initial diagnosis. Study observations and caveats: Also, most clonotypes expanded in the thyroid above 0.001 frequency appeared in blood.

Diagnoses were established from clinical symptoms, serum thyroxine, TRAb, thyroid ultrasound and orbital computed tomography. PBMCs were isolated by Ficoll-Paque density gradient centrifugation, using around 10 ml of fresh peripheral blood as the starting material. The chain has TRBV7-2 and TRBJ2-2; 9 bases are shared with TRBD2. Material for sequencing was peripheral blood. The sequence was obtained from an adult man with Graves' ophthalmopathy. The chain's CDR3 is CASNSGGNTGELFF. The DNA for the CDR3 is TGTGCCAGCAATAGCGGGGGGAACACCGGGGAGCTGTTTTTT.